This TCR beta chain was profiled in a study of read filtering for tumor transcriptome and immune sequencing. Study information: Among patients, approximately 17 were male and about 15 female, aged 47 to 80 (mean approximately 64).

Findings and limits, study-wide: This fraction held mixed bone marrow immune cells after CD138-negative sorting.

At the time of active disease, bone marrow was collected from every patient. This clonotype was seen a few times. Its target is unknown. Molecular barcoded adaptors covering alpha/delta and beta/gamma chains were used on around 400 ng RNA. TCRdb independently ran MiXCR on the reads; one entry per CDR3 protein. The data show 90,000 or so distinct CDR3 sequences, 20% to 25% seen once. The sequence was collected from a donor aged 40 or over with multiple myeloma. Specimen: a population of CD138-negative cells sorted from bone marrow.

CDR3 coding DNA: TGTGCCTGGACCGTGACAGGAAACTATGGCTACACCTTC. This codes for CAWTVTGNYGYTF. This chain joins TRBV30 and TRBJ1-2; D might be TRBD1 (6 bases). The CDR3 consists of 13 residues. Germline-derived CDR1 and CDR2 are GTSNPN and SVGIG (reference sequence). V lost 4 bases to trimming and J lost 2 bases, with 11 bases between them.